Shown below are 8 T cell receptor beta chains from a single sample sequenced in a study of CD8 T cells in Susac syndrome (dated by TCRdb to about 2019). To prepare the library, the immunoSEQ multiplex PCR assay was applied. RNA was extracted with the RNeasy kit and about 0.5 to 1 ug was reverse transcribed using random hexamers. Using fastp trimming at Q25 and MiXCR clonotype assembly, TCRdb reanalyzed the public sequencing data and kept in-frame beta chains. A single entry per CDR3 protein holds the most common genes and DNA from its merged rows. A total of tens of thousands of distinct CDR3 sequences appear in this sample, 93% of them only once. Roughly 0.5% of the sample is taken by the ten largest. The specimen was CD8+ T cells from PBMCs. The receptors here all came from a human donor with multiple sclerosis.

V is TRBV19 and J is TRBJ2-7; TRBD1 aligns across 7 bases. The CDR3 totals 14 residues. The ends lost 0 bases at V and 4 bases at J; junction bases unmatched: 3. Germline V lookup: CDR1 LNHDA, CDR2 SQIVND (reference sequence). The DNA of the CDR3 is TGTGCCAGTAGTATAGAGGGACAGAATTACGAGCAGTACTTC. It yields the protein CASSIEGQNYEQYF.

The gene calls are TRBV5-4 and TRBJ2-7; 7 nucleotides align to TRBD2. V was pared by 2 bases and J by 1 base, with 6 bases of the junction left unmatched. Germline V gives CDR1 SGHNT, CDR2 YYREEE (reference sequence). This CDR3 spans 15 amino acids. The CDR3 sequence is CASSFSNGGSYEQYF. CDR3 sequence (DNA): TGTGCCAGCAGCTTCTCTAACGGGGGGTCCTACGAGCAGTACTTC. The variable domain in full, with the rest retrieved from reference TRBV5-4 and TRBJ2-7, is ETGVTQSPTHLIKTRGQQVTLRCSSQSGHNTVSWYQQALGQGPQFIFQYYREEENGRGNFPPRFSGLQFPNYSSELNVNALELDDSALYLCASSFSNGGSYEQYFGPGTRLTVT.

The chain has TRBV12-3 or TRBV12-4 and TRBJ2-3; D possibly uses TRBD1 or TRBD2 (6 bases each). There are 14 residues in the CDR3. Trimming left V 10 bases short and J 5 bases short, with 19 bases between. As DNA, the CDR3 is TGTGCCATCTCTCCGGGGGCCGAGATAGATACGCAGTATTTT. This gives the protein CAISPGAEIDTQYF.

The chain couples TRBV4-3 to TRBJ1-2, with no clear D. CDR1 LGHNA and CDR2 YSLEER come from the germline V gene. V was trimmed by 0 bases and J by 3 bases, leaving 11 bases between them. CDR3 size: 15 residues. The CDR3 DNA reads TGCGCCAGCAGCCAAGATTTCGGGGAGGACTATGGCTACACCTTC. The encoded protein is CASSQDFGEDYGYTF.

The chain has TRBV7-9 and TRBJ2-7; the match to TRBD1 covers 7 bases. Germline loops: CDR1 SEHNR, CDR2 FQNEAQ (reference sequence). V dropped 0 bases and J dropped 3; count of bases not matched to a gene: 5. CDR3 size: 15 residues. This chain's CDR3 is CASSLATGSGYEQYF. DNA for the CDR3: TGTGCCAGCAGCTTAGCGACAGGGTCGGGCTACGAGCAGTACTTC.

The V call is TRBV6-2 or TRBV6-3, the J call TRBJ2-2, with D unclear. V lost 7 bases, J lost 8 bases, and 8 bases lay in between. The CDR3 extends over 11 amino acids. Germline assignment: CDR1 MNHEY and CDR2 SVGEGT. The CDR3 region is CASTRAGELFF. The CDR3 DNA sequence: TGTGCCAGCACTCGAGCGGGGGAGCTGTTTTTT.

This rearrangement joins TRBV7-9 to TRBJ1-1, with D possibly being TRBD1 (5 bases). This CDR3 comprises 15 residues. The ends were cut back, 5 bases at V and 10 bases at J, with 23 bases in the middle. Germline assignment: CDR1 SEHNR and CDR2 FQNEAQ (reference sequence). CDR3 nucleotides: TGTGCCAGCAGCCAAAGGGACGCAGCAGCTTGTGTAGCTTTCTTT. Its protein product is CASSQRDAAACVAFF. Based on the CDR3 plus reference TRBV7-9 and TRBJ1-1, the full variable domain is DTGVSQNPRHKITKRGQNVTFRCDPISEHNRLYWYRQTLGQGPEFLTYFQNEAQLEKSRLLSDRFSAERPKGSFSTLEIQRTEQGDSAMYLCASSQRDAAACVAFFGQGTRLTVV.

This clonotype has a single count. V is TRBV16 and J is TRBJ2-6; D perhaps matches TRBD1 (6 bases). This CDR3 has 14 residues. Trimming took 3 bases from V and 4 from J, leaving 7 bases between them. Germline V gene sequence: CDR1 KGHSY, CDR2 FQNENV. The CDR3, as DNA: TGTGCCAGCAGCCAGGGGACAGGGGCCAACGTCCTGACTTTC. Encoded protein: CASSQGTGANVLTF.